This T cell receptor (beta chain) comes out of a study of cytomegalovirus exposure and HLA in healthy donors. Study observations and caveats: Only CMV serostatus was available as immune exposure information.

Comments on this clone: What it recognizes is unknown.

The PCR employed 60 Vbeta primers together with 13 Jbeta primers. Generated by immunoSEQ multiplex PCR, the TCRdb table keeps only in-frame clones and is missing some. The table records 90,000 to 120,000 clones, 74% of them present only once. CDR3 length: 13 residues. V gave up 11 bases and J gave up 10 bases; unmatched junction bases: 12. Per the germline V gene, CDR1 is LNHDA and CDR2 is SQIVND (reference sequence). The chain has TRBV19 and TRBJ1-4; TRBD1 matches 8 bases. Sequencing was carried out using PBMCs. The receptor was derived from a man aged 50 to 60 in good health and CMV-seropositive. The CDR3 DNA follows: TGTGCCTCGACCCCGGGGACAGGTCTAAAACTGTTTTTT. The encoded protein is CASTPGTGLKLFF.